The 31 T cell receptor beta chains in this list originate from one sample, sequenced in a study of OX40 agonist ivuxolimab in advanced cancers. Library preparation was by the immunoSEQ multiplex PCR assay. The table comes from immuneACCESS by way of TCRdb, which keeps in-frame sequences with V and J called. Part of the clones is missing from these tables; in studies checked, under half for an unresolved V gene and the rest for unknown reasons. This sample comprises tens of thousands of clones, 84% of them detected only once. Around 8% of the sample belongs to the ten largest clones. Specimen: CD4+ or CD8+ T cells sorted from blood, collected in a trial of the OX40 agonist ivuxolimab. These TCRs come from an adult with an advanced solid tumor such as melanoma, head and neck, liver or kidney cancer.

V usage is TRBV20-1 and J usage is TRBJ2-5; D is ambiguous. V lost 2 bases, J lost 4 bases, and 5 bases lay in between. Germline V lookup: CDR1 DFQATT, CDR2 SNEGSKA (reference sequence). CDR3 length equals 11 residues. The CDR3 here is CSARPLETQYF. In nucleotides, the CDR3 is TGCAGTGCTAGACCTCTAGAGACCCAGTACTTC.

This chain links TRBV7-3 with TRBJ2-7, with D possibly matching TRBD2 (5 bases). CDR1 is SGHTA, CDR2 FQGTGA, per germline. The CDR3 runs 15 residues. Between the trimmed V and J ends, which lost 2 bases and 3 bases, there was a span of 14 bases. CDR3 residues: CASSLGISRVYEQYF. The CDR3 nucleotides are TGTGCCAGCAGCTTAGGGATATCGCGGGTCTACGAGCAGTACTTC.

The J gene is TRBJ2-3, the V gene TRBV27; maybe TRBD2 (6 bases). CDR1 and CDR2 (germline): MNHEY, SMNVEV (reference sequence). Trimming cost V 6 bases and J 0 bases, with 16 bases left between them. The CDR3 loop spans 16 amino acids. Written as DNA, the CDR3 is TGTGCCAGCAGCCAAGCGGGTACGAGGAGCACAGATACGCAGTATTTT. Translated: CASSQAGTRSTDTQYF.

This chain links TRBV19 with TRBJ2-2; the D gene is possibly TRBD2 (7 bases). This CDR3 has 15 residues. Germline CDR1 LNHDA, CDR2 SQIVND (reference sequence). Trimming shortened V by 1 base and J by 4 bases, and 10 bases separated the two germline ends. This CDR3 reads CASSIAGGLTGELFF. CDR3 DNA: TGTGCCAGTAGTATAGCGGGGGGCCTCACCGGGGAGCTGTTTTTT.

The J gene is TRBJ2-5, the V gene TRBV11-1; 8 bases are shared with TRBD1. CDR3 length equals 15 residues. Germline V lookup: CDR1 SGHAT, CDR2 FQDESV (reference sequence). Germline trimming cut 4 bases from V and 4 bases from J; bases unmatched to any gene: 8. This CDR3 reads CASSSTQQGGETQYF. The CDR3 DNA is TGTGCCAGCAGCTCCACGCAACAGGGGGGAGAGACCCAGTACTTC.

This chain connects TRBV18 to TRBJ2-2; TRBD2 might be the D (6 bases). V was trimmed by 3 bases and J by 5 bases, leaving 16 bases between them. Germline CDR1 reads KGHSH; CDR2 reads LQKENI. The CDR3 contains 16 residues. CDR3 nucleotides: TGTGCCAGCTCACCGCCTCAGGGAGGAGAAACCGGGGAGCTGTTTTTT. The encoded protein is CASSPPQGGETGELFF.

The V and J genes are TRBV5-6 and TRBJ2-7, with D perhaps assigned TRBD1 or TRBD2 (5 bases each). There are 11 residues in the CDR3. Trimming took 3 bases from V and 6 from J, leaving 7 bases between them. In germline, CDR1 is SGHDT, CDR2 YYEEEE. The CDR3 DNA follows: TGTGCCAGCAGCTGGGGGTTCGAGCAGTACTTC. This encodes CASSWGFEQYF.

In this sample, this clone turned up a few times. Its ends do not fully match the called genes, so a read error is possible. This sequence joins TRBV7-7 and TRBJ2-7; 9 bases align to TRBD1. The germline CDR1 and CDR2 sequences are SSHAT and FNYEAQ (reference sequence). The CDR3 is made up of 15 amino acids. The CDR3 coding sequence is TGTGCTAGCAGCCCCGGGACAGGGAGCTCCTACGAGCAGTACTTC. As protein: CASSPGTGSSYEQYF.

The CDR3 protein is CASRPGTGGEKLFF. In DNA, the CDR3 is TGTGCCAGCAGACCCGGGACAGGGGGGGAAAAACTGTTTTTT. The rearrangement links TRBV28 to TRBJ1-4; 11 bases map to TRBD1. Per germline, CDR1 MDHEN and CDR2 SYDVKM. The J segment lost 8 bases and the V segment lost 6 bases, leaving 5 bases of the junction unmatched. This CDR3 spans 14 amino acids.

The V and J genes are TRBV28 and TRBJ1-1; 9 bases map to TRBD1. Germline CDR1 reads MDHEN; CDR2 reads SYDVKM. With V trimmed by 10 bases and J by 5 bases, 11 bases remained unmatched. The CDR3 loop spans 14 amino acids. DNA of the CDR3: TGTGCCACCCTAAACAGGGGGCGCGGTACTGAAGCTTTCTTT. Its translation is CATLNRGRGTEAFF.

The CDR3: CAWSGVHEQYF. Here the CDR3 DNA reads TGTGCCTGGAGTGGGGTCCACGAGCAGTACTTC. The chain carries TRBV30 and TRBJ2-7; D is undetermined. V lost 1 base and J lost 5, with 6 bases in between. Germline V lookup: CDR1 GTSNPN, CDR2 SVGIG (reference sequence). The CDR3 consists of 11 residues.

This sequence joins TRBV7-2 and TRBJ1-5, with unresolved D. Germline assignment: CDR1 SGHTA and CDR2 FQGNSA. Trimming took 5 bases from V and 1 from J, leaving 12 bases between them. The CDR3 totals 15 residues. The CDR3 protein is CASSLWGRSNQPQHF. Here the CDR3 DNA reads TGTGCCAGCAGCCTCTGGGGTAGGAGCAATCAGCCCCAGCATTTT.

V and J are TRBV19 and TRBJ1-5, with D perhaps matching TRBD1 (6 bases). The germline V and J ends were trimmed by 2 bases and 4 bases, with 12 bases remaining between them. Germline V gene data show CDR1 as LNHDA and CDR2 as SQIVND (reference sequence). This CDR3 comprises 15 residues. The CDR3 DNA is TGTGCCAGTAGTATAACAGGGATGGCAAATCAGCCCCAGCATTTT. Protein sequence: CASSITGMANQPQHF.

This clone was detected a few times. The rearrangement links TRBV18 to TRBJ2-1; 13 bases match TRBD2. Unmatched junction bases numbered 6, after V lost 0 bases and J lost 7 bases. From germline, CDR1 is KGHSH and CDR2 LQKENI. The CDR3 totals 17 residues. The CDR3 DNA is TGTGCCAGCTCACCACCTCCGACTAGCGGGGGGAGGAATGAGCAGTTCTTC. Translated, it gives CASSPPPTSGGRNEQFF.

This sequence joins TRBV15 and TRBJ2-1, with 11 bases identical to TRBD2. Germline V CDR1 and CDR2: LNHNV, YYDKDF (reference sequence). V lost 0 bases, J lost 5 bases, and 3 bases stayed unmatched. The CDR3 runs to 16 residues. The CDR3 DNA reads TGTGCCACCAGCAGAGATTTGACTAGCGGGAACAATGAGCAGTTCTTC. Translation: CATSRDLTSGNNEQFF.

The chain couples TRBV7-2 to TRBJ2-5; 8 positions match TRBD1. The CDR3 is made up of 14 amino acids. From germline, CDR1 is SGHTA and CDR2 FQGNSA. With V trimmed by 5 bases and J by 5 bases, 7 bases remained unmatched. The CDR3 spells CASSPRTGRETQYF. The CDR3 bases are TGTGCCAGCAGCCCTCGGACAGGGCGCGAGACCCAGTACTTC.

The rearrangement joins TRBV7-3 to TRBJ2-3; TRBD2 matches 10 bases. Unmatched junction bases numbered 7, after V lost 0 bases and J lost 4 bases. This CDR3 is built from 17 residues. In germline, CDR1 is SGHTA, CDR2 FQGTGA. In nucleotides, the CDR3 is TGTGCCAGCAGCTTAACCGCTAGCGGGAGTATCTCAGATACGCAGTATTTT. Protein: CASSLTASGSISDTQYF. Full variable domain (remainder filled in from reference TRBV7-3 and TRBJ2-3): GAGVSQTPSNKVTEKGKYVELRCDPISGHTALYWYRQSLGQGPEFLIYFQGTGAADDSGLPNDRFFAVRPEGSVSTLKIQRTERGDSAVYLCASSLTASGSISDTQYFGPGTRLTVL.

In DNA, the CDR3 is TGTGCCAGCAGTGTGGACAGGGTGGGTCCAGATACGCAGTATTTT. Its translation is CASSVDRVGPDTQYF. The chain joins TRBV2 to TRBJ2-3, with 8 bases identical to TRBD1. CDR3 length equals 15 residues. Germline CDR1 is SNHLY and CDR2 is FYNNEI. The trim removed 4 bases at V and 4 bases at J, leaving 7 bases unmatched.

This clone came up once. The V call is TRBV5-1, the J call TRBJ2-5; 7 positions match TRBD1. CDR3 size: 14 residues. Germline V lookup: CDR1 SGHRS, CDR2 YFSETQ. V trimming: 4 bases; J trimming: 7 bases; junction bases outside the gene matches: 10. CDR3 protein: CASSPDTGVATQYF. In nucleotides, the CDR3 is TGCGCCAGCAGCCCTGATACAGGGGTTGCGACCCAGTACTTC.

The gene calls are TRBV6-6 and TRBJ2-5; 8 bases are a match to TRBD2. The CDR3 consists of 16 residues. The germline V gene encodes CDR1 MNHNY and CDR2 SVGAGI (reference sequence). The junction had 15 bases not matched to a gene; V was cut back by 7 bases and J by 5 bases. The CDR3 sequence: CASMLSAGGFRETQYF. The CDR3 nucleotides read TGTGCCAGCATGTTATCGGCGGGAGGATTCCGGGAGACCCAGTACTTC.

The V and J genes are TRBV4-1 and TRBJ2-7; D may match TRBD1 or TRBD2 (5 bases each). V lost 4 bases, J lost 2 bases, and 18 bases lay in between. This CDR3 region has 16 residues. The germline CDR1 and CDR2 sequences are MGHRA and YSYEKL. CDR3: CASSPTPGRIAYEQYF. The CDR3 region has the DNA TGCGCCAGCAGCCCGACCCCGGGACGGATAGCCTACGAGCAGTACTTC.

The chain combines TRBV15 with TRBJ1-1, with unresolved D. The V gene's germline CDR1 is LNHNV and CDR2 YYDKDF (reference sequence). CDR3 size: 13 residues. Trimming left V 0 bases short and J 9 bases short, with 11 bases between. This chain's CDR3 is CATSRDTQYKAFF. The CDR3 DNA reads as TGTGCCACCAGCAGAGATACACAGTATAAAGCTTTCTTT.

The chain uses TRBV27 and TRBJ2-7, with D perhaps TRBD1 (6 bases). In germline, CDR1 is MNHEY, CDR2 SMNVEV (reference sequence). CDR3 length: 15 amino acids. The ends were cut back, 3 bases at V and 3 bases at J, with 15 bases in the middle. CDR3 sequence: CASSLLTGSFYEQYF. For the CDR3, the DNA is TGTGCCAGCAGTTTGTTGACAGGTAGTTTCTACGAGCAGTACTTC.

V and J are TRBV28 and TRBJ1-2; D unresolved. Deletions cut 2 bases from V and 5 bases from J, with 6 bases between. The CDR3 length is 12 residues. CDR1 is MDHEN and CDR2 is SYDVKM in the germline V gene. The CDR3 sequence: CASSLGDYGYTF. The CDR3 DNA sequence: TGTGCCAGCAGTTTAGGGGATTATGGCTACACCTTC.

This chain connects TRBV9 to TRBJ2-3; D may correspond to TRBD1 or TRBD2 (5 bases each). The CDR3 runs to 15 residues. Germline CDR1 is SGDLS and CDR2 is YYNGEE. V was cut by 2 bases and J by 6 bases, with 16 bases left in between. The CDR3 coding sequence is TGTGCCAGCAGCGTGGCCGGGACCTTAGGGGATACGCAGTATTTT. Translated: CASSVAGTLGDTQYF.

The chain employs TRBV5-4 and TRBJ2-2; a weak D match, TRBD1 (6 bases). This CDR3 contains 14 residues. V was clipped by 3 bases and J by 6 bases, with 12 bases between them. Germline CDR1 reads SGHNT; CDR2 reads YYREEE (reference sequence). In nucleotides, the CDR3 is TGTGCCAGCAGCTCCTTACAGGGTCCCGGGGAGCTGTTTTTT. Protein: CASSSLQGPGELFF.

DNA of the CDR3: TGTGCCAGCAGGACAGCGAAGATGAACACTGAAGCTTTCTTT. It specifies CASRTAKMNTEAFF. J is TRBJ1-1 and V is TRBV5-4; D possibly corresponds to TRBD1 (5 bases). This CDR3 spans 14 amino acids. The V gene's germline CDR1 is SGHNT and CDR2 YYREEE (reference sequence). V lost 5 bases and J lost 0, with 11 bases in between.

The V call is TRBV9, the J call TRBJ1-2, with D possibly being TRBD1 (6 bases). Trimming left V 0 bases short and J 7 bases short, with 13 bases between. CDR3 length: 14 amino acids. CDR1 and CDR2 from the germline V gene are SGDLS and YYNGEE. CDR3 coding DNA: TGTGCCAGCAGCGTAGACAGGGCCCTCGGTGGCTACACCTTC. Its translation is CASSVDRALGGYTF.

This sequence joins TRBV7-2 and TRBJ2-5; a weak D match, TRBD2 (7 bases). The CDR3 runs to 16 residues. CDR1 is SGHTA, CDR2 FQGNSA, per germline. V lost 1 base and J lost 3, with 15 bases in between. The CDR3 region has the DNA TGTGCCAGCAGCTTAGTTGTGGGGGGGCCCGAAGAGACCCAGTACTTC. Translated, it gives CASSLVVGGPEETQYF.

The V gene is TRBV9, the J gene TRBJ2-7, with 11 bases identical to TRBD2. CDR1 is SGDLS, CDR2 YYNGEE, per germline. Trimming removed 4 bases from V and 2 bases from J; junction bases left unmatched: 5. This CDR3 is 15 amino acids long. CDR3 bases: TGTGCCAGCAGCCCCCGGACTAGCGGGCCCTACGAGCAGTACTTC. Protein product: CASSPRTSGPYEQYF.

V gene TRBV2 combines with J gene TRBJ1-4; no clear D gene. There are 13 residues in the CDR3. The V end was cut by 3 bases, the J end by 4 bases, with 6 bases between. The germline V gene has CDR1 SNHLY and CDR2 FYNNEI. In DNA, the CDR3 is TGTGCCAGCAGTGACAGTCTTAATGAAAAACTGTTTTTT. It encodes CASSDSLNEKLFF.